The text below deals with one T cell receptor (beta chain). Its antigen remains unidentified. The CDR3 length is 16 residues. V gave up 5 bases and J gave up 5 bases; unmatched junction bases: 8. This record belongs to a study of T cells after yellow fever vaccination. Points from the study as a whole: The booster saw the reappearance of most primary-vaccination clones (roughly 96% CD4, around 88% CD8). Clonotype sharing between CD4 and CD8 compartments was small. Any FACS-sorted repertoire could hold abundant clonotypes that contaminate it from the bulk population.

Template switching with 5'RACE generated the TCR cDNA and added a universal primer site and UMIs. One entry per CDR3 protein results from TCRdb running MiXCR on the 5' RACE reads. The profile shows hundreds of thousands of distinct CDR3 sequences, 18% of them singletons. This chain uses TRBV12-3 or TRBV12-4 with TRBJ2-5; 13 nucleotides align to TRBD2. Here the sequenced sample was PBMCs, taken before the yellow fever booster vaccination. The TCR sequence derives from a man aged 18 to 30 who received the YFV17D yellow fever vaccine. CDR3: CASSVTSGGAEETQYF. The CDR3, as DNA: TGTGCCAGCAGTGTCACTAGCGGGGGGGCCGAGGAGACCCAGTACTTC.